This T cell receptor beta chain was retrieved from a study of cytomegalovirus exposure and HLA in healthy donors. Healthy donors of bone marrow made up the group. There are 14 residues in the CDR3. In germline, CDR1 is SGHRS, CDR2 YFSETQ. V shed 0 bases, J shed 8 bases, and the junction held 5 bases outside the gene matches. The study ran its PCR with 60 Vbeta and 13 Jbeta primers. The data were produced by immunoSEQ multiplex PCR, yet TCRdb's version contains in-frame clones alone and is incomplete. The sample has around 120,000 clones. Whole-study findings and limits: It was reported that TCR beta sequences correctly inferred the HLA-A and HLA-B alleles for most subjects.

With regard to this clone: Its antigen is not known.

The rearrangement joins TRBV5-1 to TRBJ1-2, with 9 nucleotides matching TRBD1. The TCR sequence derives from a man aged 45-65 years in good health and CMV-seronegative. What was sequenced was PBMCs. The chain's CDR3 is CASSLAPGTGGYTF. The CDR3 DNA follows: TGCGCCAGCAGCTTGGCGCCAGGGACAGGGGGCTACACCTTC.